The 6 T cell receptor beta chains presented below share a single source sample, sequenced in a study of blood T cell repertoires in COVID-19. Libraries were prepared by immunoSEQ multiplex PCR; TCRdb keeps only in-frame clonotypes and omits some of them. The table includes over 200,000 clones, about 88% detected once. The specimen sequenced was peripheral blood. These receptors all stem from a man between 35 and 55 years old with active or convalescent COVID-19.

Comments on this clone: One end of the junction varies from germline; a read error may be responsible. The chain joins TRBV28 to TRBJ1-1; D is ambiguous. The CDR3 is 10 amino acids. CDR1 MDHEN and CDR2 SYDVKM come from the germline V gene. CDR3 protein: CASSFSTMAF. DNA for the CDR3: TGTGCCAGCAGTTTTTCCACTATGGCATTT.

The V and J genes are TRBV7-2 and TRBJ1-1; 8 bases are shared with TRBD1. Germline CDR1 reads SGHTA; CDR2 reads FQGNSA. With V trimmed by 4 bases and J by 8 bases, 9 bases remained unmatched. CDR3 length: 14 residues. The CDR3 protein is CASSYMLGTGEAFF. DNA of the CDR3: TGTGCCAGCAGCTACATGCTTGGGACAGGCGAAGCTTTCTTT.

The chain combines TRBV27 with TRBJ2-1; a possible D gene is TRBD1 (5 bases). The CDR3 covers 16 residues. CDR1 and CDR2 from the germline V gene are MNHEY and SMNVEV (reference sequence). V lost 0 bases and J 9 bases, leaving 18 bases between the germline ends. CDR3 in amino acids: CASSLSAGSIGFEQFF. The CDR3 region has the DNA TGTGCCAGCAGTTTATCGGCAGGGTCGATTGGCTTTGAGCAGTTCTTC.

The rearrangement links TRBV28 to TRBJ1-5; 9 bases map to TRBD1. Per the germline V gene, CDR1 is MDHEN and CDR2 is SYDVKM. V lost 10 bases to trimming and J lost 6 bases; unmatched junction nucleotides: 10. This CDR3 has 14 residues. CDR3 bases: TGTGCCATTGGGAGGACAGGGGTGGTTCAGCCCCAGCATTTT. Encoded protein: CAIGRTGVVQPQHF.

Remarks on this clone: Other DNA sequences in the same sample also yield this CDR3. The chain couples TRBV18 to TRBJ1-1; D not resolved. Germline loops: CDR1 KGHSH, CDR2 LQKENI. V gave up 6 bases and J gave up 1 base, with 9 bases separating them. This CDR3 is 13 amino acids long. CDR3 nucleotides: TGTGCCAGCTCCCAGCGGGGGAACACTGAAGCTTTCTTT. Translating it yields CASSQRGNTEAFF.

CDR3 coding DNA: TGTGCCAGCAGTGCTCCCACTCTCGCGAGGGAGCAGTACTTC. It codes for CASSAPTLAREQYF. V and J are TRBV2 and TRBJ2-7; D remains ambiguous. Germline CDR1 is SNHLY and CDR2 is FYNNEI. This CDR3 region has 14 residues. Trimming removed 4 bases at V and 7 bases at J, with 17 bases between.